Shown below are 14 T cell receptor beta chains from a single sample sequenced in a study of T cell repertoires in cytomegalovirus infection. Antigen specificity for these receptors is unknown. TCRdb reanalysed the reads using MiXCR and keeps one entry per CDR3 protein. The table has some 700,000 distinct CDR3 sequences, roughly 33% seen once. Sequences were derived from cultured PBMCs, sampled from culture after CMV antigen stimulation. These TCRs come from a human donor in good health (CMV status not recorded). Some clones in this sample may be carry-over from other donors' samples.

A few counts support this clonotype. The rearrangement links TRBV7-2 to TRBJ2-1; 12 bases agree with TRBD2. Germline values: CDR1 SGHTA, CDR2 FQGNSA. The V segment lost 8 bases and the J segment 6 bases; nucleotides outside the gene matches: 17. The CDR3 is 18 residues long. CDR3 protein: CASAPPGLAGGLTNEQFF. In DNA, the CDR3 is TGTGCCAGCGCCCCTCCGGGACTAGCGGGTGGGCTGACCAATGAGCAGTTCTTC.

The chain joins TRBV12-5 to TRBJ1-1; 7 bases match TRBD1. Germline-derived CDR1 and CDR2 are LGHNT and FRNRAP. CDR3 length: 12 amino acids. Trimming cost V 8 bases and J 6 bases; bases outside gene matches: 6. The CDR3: CASSITGAEAFF. Here the CDR3 DNA reads TGTGCTAGTTCAATTACAGGGGCTGAAGCTTTCTTT. The full variable domain, in which reference TRBV12-5 and TRBJ1-1 provide the parts outside the CDR3, is DARVTQTPRHKVTEMGQEVTMRCQPILGHNTVFWYRQTMMQGLELLAYFRNRAPLDDSGMPKDRFSAEMPDATLATLKIQPSEPRDSAVYFCASSITGAEAFFGQGTRLTVV.

At least ten counts were recorded for this clonotype. The chain combines TRBV7-8 with TRBJ1-2, with 8 bases aligning to TRBD1. In germline, CDR1 is SGHVS, CDR2 FQNEAQ. V shed 4 bases, J shed 3 bases, and the junction held 10 bases outside the gene matches. The CDR3 extends over 16 amino acids. The CDR3 sequence is CASSSPRTGHHYGYTF. The CDR3 DNA reads as TGTGCCAGCAGCTCCCCCCGGACAGGGCATCACTATGGCTACACCTTC.

This chain links TRBV4-3 with TRBJ1-2; D unresolved. The V gene's germline CDR1 is LGHNA and CDR2 YSLEER. The CDR3 contains 16 residues. The V end was cut by 0 bases, the J end by 1 base, with 12 bases between. The CDR3 nucleotides are TGCGCCAGCAGCCAAGATGTCGGGGAGTTTAACTATGGCTACACCTTC. Its protein is CASSQDVGEFNYGYTF.

In its sample, this clonotype was seen a few times. V gene TRBV20-1 combines with J gene TRBJ1-1; no firm D call. Trimming removed 4 bases at V and 0 bases at J, with 12 bases between. The CDR3 totals 14 residues. Germline loops: CDR1 DFQATT, CDR2 SNEGSKA (reference sequence). The CDR3 nucleotides are TGCAGTGCTACCAAGGACGGGATGAACACTGAAGCTTTCTTT. Translation: CSATKDGMNTEAFF.

Comment on this clonotype: Just one base apart from a much larger clone, this may be a read error. The chain joins TRBV7-2 to TRBJ1-6; D is possibly TRBD1 (5 bases). CDR1 SGHTA and CDR2 FQGNSA come from the germline V gene. CDR3 size: 15 residues. V lost 0 bases and J 7 bases, leaving 10 bases between the germline ends. The CDR3 protein is CASSLADSRNSPLHF. The CDR3, as DNA: TGTGCCAGCAGCTTAGCCGACAGTCGGAATTCACCCCTCCACTTT.

This clonotype occurred many times. The chain couples TRBV7-2 to TRBJ2-4; 8 positions agree with TRBD2. CDR1 and CDR2 from the germline V gene are SGHTA and FQGNSA. V lost 0 bases and J lost 3; bases outside the gene matches: 4. The CDR3 spans 16 residues. The DNA for the CDR3 is TGTGCCAGCAGCTTAGCGCCAGCGGGAGTCAAAAACATTCAGTACTTC. It translates to CASSLAPAGVKNIQYF.

The CDR3 bases are TGTGCCAGCAGCCTACCGACTAGCGGGAGGGCCGGCGCTACGGATGAGCAGTTCTTC. Encoded protein: CASSLPTSGRAGATDEQFF. The chain links TRBV7-2 to TRBJ2-1; 14 nucleotides match TRBD2. CDR1 and CDR2 (germline): SGHTA, FQGNSA. Unmatched junction bases numbered 17, after V lost 5 bases and J lost 8 bases. CDR3 size: 19 residues.

This clonotype was seen a handful of times. This chain links TRBV27 with TRBJ1-4; D is uncertain. V shed 4 bases and J shed 7 bases, with 13 bases lying between them. Germline assignment: CDR1 MNHEY and CDR2 SMNVEV (reference sequence). The CDR3 sequence is 14 residues long. The DNA of the CDR3 is TGTGCCAGCAGTTCCACTACGGGCCGTGAAAAACTGTTTTTT. Its translation is CASSSTTGREKLFF.

The chain combines TRBV7-2 with TRBJ1-2, with a tentative D call TRBD1 (5 bases). Germline values: CDR1 SGHTA, CDR2 FQGNSA. CDR3 size: 16 residues. Trimming cost V 5 bases and J 3 bases, with 19 bases left between them. CDR3 sequence: CASSPGKAEGYYGYTF. The CDR3 DNA reads as TGTGCCAGCAGCCCCGGTAAGGCGGAGGGGTACTATGGCTACACCTTC.

A remark on this clonotype: Its ends do not fully match the called genes, so a read error is possible. The chain links TRBV6-6 to TRBJ2-3, with D tentatively TRBD2 (6 bases). Germline-derived CDR1 and CDR2 are MNHNY and SVGAGI (reference sequence). This CDR3 is built from 17 residues. CDR3 DNA sequence: TGTGCCAGCAGTTACTCGGGGGGAGTTAGGGGTGAAGATATGCAGTATTTT. This gives the protein CASSYSGGVRGEDMQYF.

This sequence joins TRBV19 and TRBJ2-1; D remains ambiguous. V shed 5 bases and J shed 2 bases, with 7 bases lying between them. This CDR3 comprises 13 residues. In germline, CDR1 is LNHDA, CDR2 SQIVND (reference sequence). CDR3 bases: TGTGCCAGTAGTTGGTCCCCCTACAATGAGCAGTTCTTC. Its translation is CASSWSPYNEQFF.

In its sample, this clonotype was seen a few times. This chain connects TRBV6-2 or TRBV6-3 to TRBJ2-7, with TRBD1 as a possible D gene (6 bases). The germline V and J ends were trimmed by 2 bases and 3 bases, with 11 bases remaining between them. Germline V gives CDR1 MNHEY, CDR2 SVGEGT. The CDR3 extends over 14 amino acids. This chain's CDR3 is CASSYTTGNYEQYF. The CDR3 DNA reads as TGTGCCAGCAGTTACACAACAGGGAACTACGAGCAGTACTTC.

The chain recombines TRBV4-3 with TRBJ2-6; D is unclear. There are 15 residues in the CDR3. V was pared by 1 base and J by 3 bases, with 7 bases between. The V gene's germline CDR1 is LGHNA and CDR2 YSLEER. The chain's CDR3 is CASSQAPGGANVLTF. CDR3 coding DNA: TGCGCCAGCAGCCAAGCCCCCGGTGGGGCCAACGTCCTGACTTTC.